What follows is one T cell receptor (beta chain) and its context. The authors' processing: Estimation of nucleated cell counts was performed using reference gene primer amplification. The table came from immunoSEQ multiplex PCR; TCRdb's copy has only in-frame clones and leaves some out. V, J and clone size reflect that table, while D and trimming were determined from the DNA. The data hold roughly 500,000 clones, with 88% observed a single time. This sample was included in a study of blood T cell repertoires in COVID-19. Participants' reported clinical history set cohort assignment. Symptom resolution, clearance, or two negative PCRs marked donors in Cohort 3 as recovered. The CDR3 covers 17 residues.

Material: PBMCs or T cells enriched from blood (not recorded which). The chain links TRBV21-1 to TRBJ2-7; the table gives TRBD1 as D, unverified against the DNA. TRBV21-1 is a recognized pseudogene. The receptor was derived from a woman aged 55-75 years who had recovered from COVID-19. CDR3 sequence reads: CASSKALRGQGVYEQYF. Here the CDR3 DNA reads TGTGCCAGCAGCAAAGCGCTCCGAGGACAGGGGGTCTACGAGCAGTACTTC.